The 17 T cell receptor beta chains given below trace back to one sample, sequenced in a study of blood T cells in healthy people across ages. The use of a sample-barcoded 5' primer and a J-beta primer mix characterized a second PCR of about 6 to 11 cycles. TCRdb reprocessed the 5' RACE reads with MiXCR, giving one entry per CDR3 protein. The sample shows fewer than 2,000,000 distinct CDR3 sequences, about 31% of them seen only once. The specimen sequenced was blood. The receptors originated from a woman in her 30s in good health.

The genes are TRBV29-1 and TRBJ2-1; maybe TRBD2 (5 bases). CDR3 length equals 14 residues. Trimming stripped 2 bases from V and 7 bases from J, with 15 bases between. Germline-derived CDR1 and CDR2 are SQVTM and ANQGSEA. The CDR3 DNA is TGCAGCGTTGAATCGGCCTTGGACTGGAATGAGCAGTTCTTC. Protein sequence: CSVESALDWNEQFF.

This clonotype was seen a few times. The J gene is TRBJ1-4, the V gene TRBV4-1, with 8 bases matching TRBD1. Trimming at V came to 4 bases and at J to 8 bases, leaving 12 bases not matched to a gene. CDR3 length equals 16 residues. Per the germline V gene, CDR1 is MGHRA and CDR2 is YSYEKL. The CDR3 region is CASSRQPTGEREKLFF. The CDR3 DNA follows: TGCGCCAGCAGCCGACAACCGACAGGGGAACGCGAAAAACTGTTTTTT.

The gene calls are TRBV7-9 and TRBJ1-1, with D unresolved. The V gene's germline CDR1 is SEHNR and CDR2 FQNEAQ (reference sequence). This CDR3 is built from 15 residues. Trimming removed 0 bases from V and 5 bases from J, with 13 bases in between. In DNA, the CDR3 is TGTGCCAGCAGCTTAGCGGGGTTCGGAGAAACTGAAGCTTTCTTT. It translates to CASSLAGFGETEAFF.

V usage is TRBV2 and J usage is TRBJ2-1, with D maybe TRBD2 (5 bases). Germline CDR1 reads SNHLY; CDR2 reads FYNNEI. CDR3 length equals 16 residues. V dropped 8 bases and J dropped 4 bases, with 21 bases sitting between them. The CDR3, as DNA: TGTGCCAGCCTTAACCCCGGGGAAGGAATTTACAATGAGCAGTTCTTC. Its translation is CASLNPGEGIYNEQFF.

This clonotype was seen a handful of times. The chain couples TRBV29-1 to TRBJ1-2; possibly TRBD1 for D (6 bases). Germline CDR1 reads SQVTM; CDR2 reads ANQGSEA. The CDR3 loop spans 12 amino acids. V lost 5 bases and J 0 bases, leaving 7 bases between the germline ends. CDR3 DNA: TGCAGCGTTACAGGGACTAACTATGGCTACACCTTC. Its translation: CSVTGTNYGYTF.

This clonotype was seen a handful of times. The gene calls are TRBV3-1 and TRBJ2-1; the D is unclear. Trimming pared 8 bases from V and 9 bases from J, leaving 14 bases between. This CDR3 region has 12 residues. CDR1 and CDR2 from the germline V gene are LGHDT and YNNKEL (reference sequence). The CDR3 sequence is CASFGGYGEQFF. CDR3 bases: TGTGCCAGCTTCGGTGGGTATGGTGAGCAGTTCTTC.

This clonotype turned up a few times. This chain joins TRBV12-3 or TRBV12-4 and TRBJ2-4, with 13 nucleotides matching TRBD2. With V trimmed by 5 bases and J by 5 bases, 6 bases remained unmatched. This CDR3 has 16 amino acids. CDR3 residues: CASSPGLAGEENIQYF. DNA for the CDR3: TGTGCCAGCAGTCCTGGACTAGCGGGAGAGGAAAACATTCAGTACTTC.

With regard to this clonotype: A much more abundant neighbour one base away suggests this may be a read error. CDR3 protein: CASNPMGETQYF. The CDR3 coding sequence is TGCGCCAGCAACCCCATGGGGGAGACCCAGTACTTC. The rearrangement links TRBV4-1 to TRBJ2-5; no firm D call. The CDR3 has 12 residues. V was trimmed by 7 bases and J by 5 bases, leaving 11 bases between them. The germline gives CDR1 MGHRA, CDR2 YSYEKL.

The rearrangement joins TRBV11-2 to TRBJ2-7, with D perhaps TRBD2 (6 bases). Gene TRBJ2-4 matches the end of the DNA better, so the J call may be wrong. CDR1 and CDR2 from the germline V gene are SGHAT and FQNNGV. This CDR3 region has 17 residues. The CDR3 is CASSLGGTATAKNIQYF. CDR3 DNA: TGTGCCAGCAGCTTAGGCGGGACCGCGACGGCCAAAAACATTCAGTACTTC.

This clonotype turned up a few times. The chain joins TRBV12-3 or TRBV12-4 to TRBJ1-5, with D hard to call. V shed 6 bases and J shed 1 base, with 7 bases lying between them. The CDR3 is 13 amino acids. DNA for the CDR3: TGTGCCAGCAGGCTAGGGAGCAATCAGCCCCAGCATTTT. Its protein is CASRLGSNQPQHF.

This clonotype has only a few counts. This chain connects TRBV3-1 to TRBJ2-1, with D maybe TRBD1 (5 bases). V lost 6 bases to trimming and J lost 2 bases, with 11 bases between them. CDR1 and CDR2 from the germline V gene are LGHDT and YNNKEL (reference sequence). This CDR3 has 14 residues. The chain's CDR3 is CASRGAETYNEQFF. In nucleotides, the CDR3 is TGTGCCAGCAGAGGGGCGGAAACCTACAATGAGCAGTTCTTC.

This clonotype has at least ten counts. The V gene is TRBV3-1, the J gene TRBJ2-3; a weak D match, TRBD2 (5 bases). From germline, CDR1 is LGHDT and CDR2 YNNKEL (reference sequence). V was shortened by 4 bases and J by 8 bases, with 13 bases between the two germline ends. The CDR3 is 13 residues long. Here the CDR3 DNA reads TGTGCCAGCAGCCCGAGTGGGGAGAGTACGCAGTATTTT. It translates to CASSPSGESTQYF.

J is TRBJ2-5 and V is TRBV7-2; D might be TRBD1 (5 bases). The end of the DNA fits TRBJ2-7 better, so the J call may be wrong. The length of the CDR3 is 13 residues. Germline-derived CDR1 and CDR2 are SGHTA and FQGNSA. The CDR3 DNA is TGTGCCAGCAGCTCCCAGGGAACCAGCGAGCAGTACTTC. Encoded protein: CASSSQGTSEQYF.

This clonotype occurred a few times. The CDR3 DNA reads TGTGCCAGCAGCCAGCCAGGGACAGATTCTAACTATGGCTACACCTTC. It specifies CASSQPGTDSNYGYTF. This chain uses TRBV7-3 with TRBJ1-2, with 7 bases identical to TRBD1. V shed 5 bases and J 0 bases; nucleotides not matched to a gene: 9. This CDR3 has 16 amino acids. The germline V gene encodes CDR1 SGHTA and CDR2 FQGTGA.

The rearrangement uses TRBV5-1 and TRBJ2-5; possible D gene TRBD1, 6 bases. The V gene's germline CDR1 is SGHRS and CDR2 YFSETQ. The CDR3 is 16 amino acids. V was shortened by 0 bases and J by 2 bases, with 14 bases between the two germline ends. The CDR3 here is CASSLAGQGKQETQYF. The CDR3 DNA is TGCGCCAGCAGCTTGGCCGGGCAGGGGAAGCAAGAGACCCAGTACTTC.

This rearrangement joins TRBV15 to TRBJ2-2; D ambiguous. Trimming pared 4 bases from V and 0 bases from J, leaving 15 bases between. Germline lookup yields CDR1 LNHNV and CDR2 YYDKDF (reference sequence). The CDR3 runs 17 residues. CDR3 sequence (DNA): TGTGCCACCAGCACTCAAGGCGGCGGAGCGAACACCGGGGAGCTGTTTTTT. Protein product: CATSTQGGGANTGELFF. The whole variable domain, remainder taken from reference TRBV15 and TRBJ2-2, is DAMVIQNPRYQVTQFGKPVTLSCSQTLNHNVMYWYQQKSSQAPKLLFHYYDKDFNNEADTPDNFQSRRPNTSFCFLDIRSPGLGDTAMYLCATSTQGGGANTGELFFGEGSRLTVL.

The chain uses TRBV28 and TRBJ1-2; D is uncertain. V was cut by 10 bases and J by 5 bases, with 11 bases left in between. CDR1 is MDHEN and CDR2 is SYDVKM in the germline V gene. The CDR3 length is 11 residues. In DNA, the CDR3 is TGTGCCACCAAAGAACAGTATGGCTACACCTTC. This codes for CATKEQYGYTF.